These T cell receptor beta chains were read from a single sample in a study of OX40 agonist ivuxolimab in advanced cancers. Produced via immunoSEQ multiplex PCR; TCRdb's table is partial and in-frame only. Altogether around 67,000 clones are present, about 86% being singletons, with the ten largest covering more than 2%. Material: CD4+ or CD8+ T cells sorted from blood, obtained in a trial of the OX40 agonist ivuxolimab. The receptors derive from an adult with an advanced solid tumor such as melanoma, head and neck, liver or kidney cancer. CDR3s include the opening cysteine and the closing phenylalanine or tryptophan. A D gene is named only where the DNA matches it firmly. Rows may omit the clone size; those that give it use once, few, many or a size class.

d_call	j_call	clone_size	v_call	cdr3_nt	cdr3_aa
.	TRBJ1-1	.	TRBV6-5	TGTGCCAGCAGTTACTCGACAGAGAACACTGAAGCTTTCTTT	CASSYSTENTEAFF
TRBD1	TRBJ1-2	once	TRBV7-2	TGTGCCAGCAGGAAAGAGGACAGGCTCTATGGCTACACCTTC	CASRKEDRLYGYTF
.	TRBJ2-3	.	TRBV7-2	TGTGCCAGCAGCCTATACCTCGGACCGGGGGGCACAGATACGCAGTATTTT	CASSLYLGPGGTDTQYF
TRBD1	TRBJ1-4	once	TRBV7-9	TGTGCCAGCAGCCCGGGACAGGGAATTGTAAGGGAAAAACTGTTTTTT	CASSPGQGIVREKLFF
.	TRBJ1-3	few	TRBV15	TGTGCCACCAGCAAACCCGGGACATACTCTGGAAACACCATATATTTT	CATSKPGTYSGNTIYF
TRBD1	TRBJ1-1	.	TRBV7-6	TGTGCCAGCAGGCCCGGGACAGGGGCTGTGAACACTGAAGCTTTCTTT	CASRPGTGAVNTEAFF
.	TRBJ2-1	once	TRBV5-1	TGCGCCAGCAGCTTAACCGGGACATCAATCCACTACAATGAGCAGTTCTTC	CASSLTGTSIHYNEQFF
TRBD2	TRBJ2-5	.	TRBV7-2	TGTGCCAGCAGCCCGCGTAGCGGGGGGGTAGAGACCCAGTACTTC	CASSPRSGGVETQYF
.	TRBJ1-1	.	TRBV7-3	TGTGCCAGCAGCTTAAGCACAACAACTGAAGCTTTCTTT	CASSLSTTTEAFF
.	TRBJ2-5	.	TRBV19	TGTGCCAGTAGTATAGATCTCGGTACAGCGGTCCAAGAGACCCAGTACTTC	CASSIDLGTAVQETQYF
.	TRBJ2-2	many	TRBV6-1	TGTGCCAGCAGTCCTCGCCACTTAGACGGGGAGCTGTTTTTT	CASSPRHLDGELFF
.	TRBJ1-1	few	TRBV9	TGTGCCAGCAGCGTAGCCGCGAGCCAGGGAGAGGGTTGGACTTTCTTT	CASSVAASQGEGWTFF
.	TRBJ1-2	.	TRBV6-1	TGTGCCAGCAGTGATAGACCAACGTCCTATGGCTACACCTTC	CASSDRPTSYGYTF
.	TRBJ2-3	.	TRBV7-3	TGTGCCAGCAGCTTTAGTGGCCCTAGCACAGATACGCAGTATTTT	CASSFSGPSTDTQYF
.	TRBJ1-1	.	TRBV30	TGTGCCTTGGGGGTCCAGCCAGCTAGTCGAGCTTTCTTT	CALGVQPASRAFF
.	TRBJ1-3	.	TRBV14	TGTGCCAGCAGCCCATCTCTCTTTCTCTACTCTGGAAACACCATATATTTT	CASSPSLFLYSGNTIYF
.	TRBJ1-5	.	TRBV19	TGTGCCACCGGGCGGGACTCCGATCAGCCCCAGCATTTT	CATGRDSDQPQHF
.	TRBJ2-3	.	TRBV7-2	TGTGCCAGCAGCTTAGCGGTAGTGTCCCGGTTCACAGATACGCAGTATTTT	CASSLAVVSRFTDTQYF
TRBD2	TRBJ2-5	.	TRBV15	TGTGCCACCAGCAGAGAAGGACTAGCGCCCCGAGAGACCCAGTACTTC	CATSREGLAPRETQYF
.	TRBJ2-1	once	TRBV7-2	TGTGCCAGCATCCTAGCCCCTAGCGCCGCAACCCGGCAGTTCTTC	CASILAPSAATRQFF
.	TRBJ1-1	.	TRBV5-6	TGTGCCAGCAGCTCTTATGGGGTCTCGGGAACTGAAGCTTTCTTT	CASSSYGVSGTEAFF
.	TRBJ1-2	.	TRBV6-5	TGTGCCAGCAGTCAGGGCTATGGCTACACCTTC	CASSQGYGYTF
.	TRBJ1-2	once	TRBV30	TGTGCCTGGAGCGACCCGGGGGGCTACACCTTC	CAWSDPGGYTF
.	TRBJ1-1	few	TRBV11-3	TGTGCCAGCAGCTTAGAAATAGGGGTGGATATGAACACTGAAGCTTTCTTT	CASSLEIGVDMNTEAFF
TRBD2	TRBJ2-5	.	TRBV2	TGTGCCGGGGCGGGGGGAGAGACCCAGTACTTC	CAGAGGETQYF
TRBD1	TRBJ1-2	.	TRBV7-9	TGTGCCAGCAGCCCACAGGACAGGCACGGCTACACCTTC	CASSPQDRHGYTF
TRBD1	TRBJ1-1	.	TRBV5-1	TGCGCCAGCAGCTTGGATACGGGACAGGGAGCTGAAGCTTTCTTT	CASSLDTGQGAEAFF
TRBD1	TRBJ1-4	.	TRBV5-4	TGTGCCAGCAGCTTGGAGCTTAGTCCGGGACAGGGAGGTGAAAAACTGTTTTTT	CASSLELSPGQGGEKLFF